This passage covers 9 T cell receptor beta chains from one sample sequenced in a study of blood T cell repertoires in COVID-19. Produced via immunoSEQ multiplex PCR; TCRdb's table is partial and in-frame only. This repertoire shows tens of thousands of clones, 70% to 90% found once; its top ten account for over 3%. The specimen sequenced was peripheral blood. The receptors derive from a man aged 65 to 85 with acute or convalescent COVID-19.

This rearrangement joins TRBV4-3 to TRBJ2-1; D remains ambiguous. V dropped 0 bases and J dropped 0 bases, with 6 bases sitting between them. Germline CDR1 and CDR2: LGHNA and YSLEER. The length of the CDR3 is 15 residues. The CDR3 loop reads CASSQDRSSYNEQFF. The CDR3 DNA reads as TGCGCCAGCAGCCAAGACAGGTCCTCCTACAATGAGCAGTTCTTC.

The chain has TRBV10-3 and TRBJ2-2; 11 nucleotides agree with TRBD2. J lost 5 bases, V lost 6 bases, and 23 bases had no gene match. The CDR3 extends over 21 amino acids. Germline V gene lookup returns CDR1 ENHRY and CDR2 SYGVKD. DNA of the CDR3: TGTGCCATCAGCGGGGCGGGGGGCCCGCCACTAGCGGGGGCGGGAACCGGGGAGCTGTTTTTT. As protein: CAISGAGGPPLAGAGTGELFF.

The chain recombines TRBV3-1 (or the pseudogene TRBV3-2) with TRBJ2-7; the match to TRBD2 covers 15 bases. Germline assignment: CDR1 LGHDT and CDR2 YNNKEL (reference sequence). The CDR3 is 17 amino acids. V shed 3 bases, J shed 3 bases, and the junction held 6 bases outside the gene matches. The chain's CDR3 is CASSHHGTSGGSYEQYF. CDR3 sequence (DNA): TGTGCCAGCAGCCATCACGGGACTAGCGGGGGGAGCTACGAGCAGTACTTC.

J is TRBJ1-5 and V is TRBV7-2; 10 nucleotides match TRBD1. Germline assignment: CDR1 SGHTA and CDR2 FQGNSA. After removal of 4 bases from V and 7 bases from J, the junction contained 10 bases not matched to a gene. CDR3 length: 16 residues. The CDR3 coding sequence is TGTGCCAGCAGCTCTACGGGACAGGGGTTCGGACAGCCCCAGCATTTT. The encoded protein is CASSSTGQGFGQPQHF.

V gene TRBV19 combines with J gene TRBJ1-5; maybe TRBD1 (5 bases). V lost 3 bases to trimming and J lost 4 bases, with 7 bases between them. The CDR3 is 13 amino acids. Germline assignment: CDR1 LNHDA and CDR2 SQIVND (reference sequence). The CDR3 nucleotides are TGTGCCAGTAGTATGGGGCGAAATCAGCCCCAGCATTTT. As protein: CASSMGRNQPQHF.

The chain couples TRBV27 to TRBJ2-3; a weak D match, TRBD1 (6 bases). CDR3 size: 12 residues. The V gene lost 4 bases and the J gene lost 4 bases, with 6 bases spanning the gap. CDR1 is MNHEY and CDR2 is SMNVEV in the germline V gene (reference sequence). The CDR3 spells CASSYRADTQYF. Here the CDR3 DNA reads TGTGCCAGCAGTTACAGGGCAGATACGCAGTATTTT.

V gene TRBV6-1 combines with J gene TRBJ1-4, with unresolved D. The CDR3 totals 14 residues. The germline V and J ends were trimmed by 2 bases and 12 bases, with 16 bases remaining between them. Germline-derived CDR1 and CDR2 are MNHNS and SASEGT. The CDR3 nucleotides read TGTGCCAGCAGTGAAAGAGGCCGCCGGGGAGAACTGTTTTTT. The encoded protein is CASSERGRRGELFF.

The DNA of the CDR3 is TGTGCCAGCAGCCCACGGACAGGGGGCGACTACGAGCAGTACTTC. Encoded protein: CASSPRTGGDYEQYF. This sequence joins TRBV7-2 and TRBJ2-7; the match to TRBD1 covers 11 bases. This CDR3 comprises 15 residues. From germline, CDR1 is SGHTA and CDR2 FQGNSA. V shed 5 bases and J 3 bases; nucleotides not matched to a gene: 6.

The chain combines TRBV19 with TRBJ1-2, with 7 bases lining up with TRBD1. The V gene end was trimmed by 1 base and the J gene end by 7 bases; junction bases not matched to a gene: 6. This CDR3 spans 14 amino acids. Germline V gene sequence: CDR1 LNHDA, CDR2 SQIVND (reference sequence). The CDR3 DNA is TGTGCCAGTAGTATAGCCCCGACAGGGATTGGCTACACCTTC. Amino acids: CASSIAPTGIGYTF.